The entry below gives a single T cell receptor (beta chain) sequence along with its context. The antigen is undetermined. Germline values: CDR1 SGHNT, CDR2 YYREEE (reference sequence). The CDR3 extends over 15 amino acids. Trimming shortened V by 1 base and J by 7 bases, and 17 bases separated the two germline ends. Repertoires were generated with immunoSEQ multiplex PCR, while TCRdb's copy carries only in-frame clones and drops some. The data show about 12,000 clones, roughly 80% seen once. The entry originates in a study of PD-1 blockade in classical Hodgkin lymphoma. Overall study results and limits: Repertoire difference causes, possibly disease activity or prior therapy, remain undefined. CD4+ TCR diversity, unlike CD8+, climbed significantly by C4D1. Initiation of nivolumab under 1 year after ASCT led to exclusion of patients.

Brentuximab vedotin exposure varied, and every patient relapsed after autologous stem cell transplantation. Magnetic negative selection of thawed PBMCs was the method by which CD4+ T cells were purified. J is TRBJ1-2 and V is TRBV5-4; D remains unclear. The sequence was collected from a human donor with classical Hodgkin lymphoma. Sequences were derived from CD4+ T cells from blood, sampled at baseline. Written as DNA, the CDR3 is TGTGCCAGCAGCTTGTCTGAGGGTGTGAGGGTTGGCTACACCTTC. Residues: CASSLSEGVRVGYTF.